This T cell receptor (beta chain) was documented in a study of T cell repertoires in cytomegalovirus infection. Study findings and constraints: What dominated the ex vivo response were HLA-C-restricted CMV-specific TCR beta clonotypes.

The CDR3 sequence is 15 residues long. CDR1 is SGHTA and CDR2 is FQGNSA in the germline V gene. V was shortened by 1 base and J by 6 bases, with 13 bases between the two germline ends. TCRdb re-derived calls from the reads in MiXCR, one entry per CDR3 protein. The sample lists about 480,000 distinct CDR3 sequences, more than 30% occurring once. A few counts support this clonotype. Its antigen is currently unknown. The receptor comes from a human donor in good health (CMV status not recorded). Some clones in this sample may be carry-over from other donors' samples. This sample comprised cultured PBMCs, obtained from culture after CMV antigen stimulation. The genes are TRBV7-2 and TRBJ2-4; the D call may be TRBD1 or TRBD2 (5 bases each). DNA for the CDR3: TGTGCCAGCAGCTTAGTAGACGGGGCTGGAAACATTCAGTACTTC. Translating it yields CASSLVDGAGNIQYF.